This TCR beta chain was recovered during a study of cytomegalovirus exposure and HLA in healthy donors. Here immunoSEQ multiplex PCR was the method, and the copy in TCRdb shows in-frame clones only, minus some. Among about 120,000 clones, 88% were seen once, and the ten largest hold over 6%. From the 120-subject validation cohort, which was separate from the approximately 720-subject first cohort, the donors were drawn. Concerning this clone itself: Its antigen is still unknown.

Broader study findings: There were some public TCRs occurring in many donors, but most TCR sequences were rare.

Germline assignment: CDR1 SGHNT and CDR2 YYREEE (reference sequence). The CDR3 sequence is 14 residues long. V lost 5 bases to trimming and J lost 9 bases; unmatched junction nucleotides: 10. The receptor was isolated from a woman aged 18-29 years in good health and CMV-seropositive. The chain recombines TRBV5-4 with TRBJ2-1; 8 bases agree with TRBD2. The sequenced material came from PBMCs. The CDR3 protein is CASRYEPGLGEQFF. CDR3 bases: TGTGCCAGCAGATATGAACCGGGACTAGGTGAGCAGTTCTTC. Combining the CDR3 with reference TRBV5-4 and TRBJ2-1 gives the whole variable domain ETGVTQSPTHLIKTRGQQVTLRCSSQSGHNTVSWYQQALGQGPQFIFQYYREEENGRGNFPPRFSGLQFPNYSSELNVNALELDDSALYLCASRYEPGLGEQFFGPGTRLTVL.